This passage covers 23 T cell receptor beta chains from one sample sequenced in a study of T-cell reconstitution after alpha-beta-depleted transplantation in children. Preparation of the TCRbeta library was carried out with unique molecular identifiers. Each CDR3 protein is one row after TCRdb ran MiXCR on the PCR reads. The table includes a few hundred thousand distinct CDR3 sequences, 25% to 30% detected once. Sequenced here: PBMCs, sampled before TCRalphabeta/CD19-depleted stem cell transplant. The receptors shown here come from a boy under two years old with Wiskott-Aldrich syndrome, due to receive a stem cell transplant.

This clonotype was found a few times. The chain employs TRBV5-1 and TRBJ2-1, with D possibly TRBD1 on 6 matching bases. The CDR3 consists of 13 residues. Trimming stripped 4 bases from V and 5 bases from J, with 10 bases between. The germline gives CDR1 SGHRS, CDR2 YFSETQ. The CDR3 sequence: CASSGGQNNEQFF. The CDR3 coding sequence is TGCGCCAGCAGCGGTGGACAGAACAATGAGCAGTTCTTC.

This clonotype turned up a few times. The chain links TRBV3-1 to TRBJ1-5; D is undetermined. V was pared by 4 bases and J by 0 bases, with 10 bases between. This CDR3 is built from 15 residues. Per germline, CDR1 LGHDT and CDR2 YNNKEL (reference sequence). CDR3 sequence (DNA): TGTGCCAGCAGCCCTTACAGCGATAGCAATCAGCCCCAGCATTTT. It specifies CASSPYSDSNQPQHF. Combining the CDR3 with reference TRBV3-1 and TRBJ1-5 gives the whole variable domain DTAVSQTPKYLVTQMGNDKSIKCEQNLGHDTMYWYKQDSKKFLKIMFSYNNKELIINETVPNRFSPKSPDKAHLNLHINSLELGDSAVYFCASSPYSDSNQPQHFGDGTRLSIL.

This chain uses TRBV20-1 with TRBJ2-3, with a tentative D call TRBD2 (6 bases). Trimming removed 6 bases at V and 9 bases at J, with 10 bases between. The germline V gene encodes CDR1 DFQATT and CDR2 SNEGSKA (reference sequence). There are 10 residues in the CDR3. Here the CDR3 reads CSAGGITQYF. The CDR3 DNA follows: TGCAGTGCCGGGGGTATCACGCAGTATTTT.

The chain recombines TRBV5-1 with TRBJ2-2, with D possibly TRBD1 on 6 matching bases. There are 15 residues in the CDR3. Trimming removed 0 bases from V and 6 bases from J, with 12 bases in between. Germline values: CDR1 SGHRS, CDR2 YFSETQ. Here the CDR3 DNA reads TGCGCCAGCAGCTTGGCAGGGGATTGGGCCGGGGAGCTGTTTTTT. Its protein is CASSLAGDWAGELFF.

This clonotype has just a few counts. The CDR3 DNA is TGTGCCAGCAGTTTCGGGAGACCCTATGGCTACACCTTC. This translates into CASSFGRPYGYTF. The rearrangement links TRBV28 to TRBJ1-2, with D unresolved. This CDR3 contains 13 residues. Germline V gene data show CDR1 as MDHEN and CDR2 as SYDVKM. Trimming took 3 bases from V and 4 from J, leaving 9 bases between them.

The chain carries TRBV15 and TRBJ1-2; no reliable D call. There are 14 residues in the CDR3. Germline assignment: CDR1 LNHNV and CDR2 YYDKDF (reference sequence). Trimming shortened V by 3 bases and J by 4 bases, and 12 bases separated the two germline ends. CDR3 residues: CATSSLRTGYGYTF. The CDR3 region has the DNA TGTGCCACCAGCAGTTTACGGACCGGCTATGGCTACACCTTC.

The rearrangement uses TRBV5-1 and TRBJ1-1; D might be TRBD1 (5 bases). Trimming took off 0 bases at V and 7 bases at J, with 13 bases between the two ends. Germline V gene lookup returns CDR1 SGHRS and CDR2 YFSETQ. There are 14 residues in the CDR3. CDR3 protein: CASSLDRGNLEAFF. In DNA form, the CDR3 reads TGCGCCAGCAGCTTGGATCGGGGGAACCTTGAAGCTTTCTTT.

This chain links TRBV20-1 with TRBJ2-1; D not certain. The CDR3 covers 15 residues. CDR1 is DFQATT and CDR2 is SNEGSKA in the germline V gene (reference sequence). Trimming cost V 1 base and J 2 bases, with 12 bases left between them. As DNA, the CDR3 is TGCAGTGCTAGAGCCGGGTCCATCCCCTACAATGAGCAGTTCTTC. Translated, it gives CSARAGSIPYNEQFF.

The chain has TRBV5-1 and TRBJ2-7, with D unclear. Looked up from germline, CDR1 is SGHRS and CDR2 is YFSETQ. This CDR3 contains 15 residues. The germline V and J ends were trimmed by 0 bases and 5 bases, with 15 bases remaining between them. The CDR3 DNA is TGCGCCAGCAGCTTGGATCGGAGTGGGTTAGACGAGCAGTACTTC. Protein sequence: CASSLDRSGLDEQYF.

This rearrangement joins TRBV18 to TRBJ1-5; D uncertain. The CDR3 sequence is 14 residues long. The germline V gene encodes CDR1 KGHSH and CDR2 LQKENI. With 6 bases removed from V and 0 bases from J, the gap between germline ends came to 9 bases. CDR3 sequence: CASSGSDSNQPQHF. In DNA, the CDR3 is TGTGCCAGCTCCGGCAGTGATAGCAATCAGCCCCAGCATTTT.

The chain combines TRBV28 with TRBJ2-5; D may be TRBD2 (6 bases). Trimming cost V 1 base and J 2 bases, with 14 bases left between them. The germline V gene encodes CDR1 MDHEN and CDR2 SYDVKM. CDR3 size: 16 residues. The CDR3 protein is CASSLSSSGGQETQYF. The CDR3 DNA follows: TGTGCCAGCAGTTTATCGTCCAGCGGAGGGCAAGAGACCCAGTACTTC.

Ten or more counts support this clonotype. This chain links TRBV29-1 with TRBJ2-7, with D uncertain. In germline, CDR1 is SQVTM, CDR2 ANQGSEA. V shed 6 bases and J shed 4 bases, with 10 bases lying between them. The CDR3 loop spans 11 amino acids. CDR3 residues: CSVRTAYEQYF. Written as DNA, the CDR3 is TGCAGCGTCCGGACCGCGTACGAGCAGTACTTC.

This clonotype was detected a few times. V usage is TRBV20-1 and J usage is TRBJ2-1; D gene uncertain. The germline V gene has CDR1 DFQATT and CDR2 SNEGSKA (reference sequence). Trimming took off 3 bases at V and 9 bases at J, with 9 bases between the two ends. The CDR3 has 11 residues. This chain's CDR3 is CSASWATEQFF. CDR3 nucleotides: TGCAGTGCTAGTTGGGCGACTGAGCAGTTCTTC.

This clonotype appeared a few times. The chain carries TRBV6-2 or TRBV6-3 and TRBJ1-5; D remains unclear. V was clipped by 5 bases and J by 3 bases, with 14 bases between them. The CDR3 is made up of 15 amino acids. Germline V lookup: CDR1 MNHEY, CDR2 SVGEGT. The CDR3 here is CASSKTAGLNQPQHF. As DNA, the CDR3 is TGTGCCAGCAGTAAAACAGCCGGGCTCAATCAGCCCCAGCATTTT.

The CDR3 region is CSARPLAGCSYNEQFF. In nucleotides, the CDR3 is TGCAGTGCCAGACCTCTAGCGGGATGCTCCTACAATGAGCAGTTCTTC. The chain carries TRBV20-1 and TRBJ2-1; 9 nucleotides line up with TRBD2. With 6 bases clipped from V and 0 bases from J, the junction kept 9 bases outside the gene matches. Per germline, CDR1 DFQATT and CDR2 SNEGSKA (reference sequence). CDR3 length equals 16 residues.

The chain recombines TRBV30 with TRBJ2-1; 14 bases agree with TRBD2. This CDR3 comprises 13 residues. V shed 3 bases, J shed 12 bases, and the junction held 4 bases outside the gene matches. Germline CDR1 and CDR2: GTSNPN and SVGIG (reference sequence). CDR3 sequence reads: CAWSGTSGSSQFF. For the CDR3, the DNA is TGTGCCTGGAGCGGGACTAGCGGGAGTTCGCAGTTCTTC.

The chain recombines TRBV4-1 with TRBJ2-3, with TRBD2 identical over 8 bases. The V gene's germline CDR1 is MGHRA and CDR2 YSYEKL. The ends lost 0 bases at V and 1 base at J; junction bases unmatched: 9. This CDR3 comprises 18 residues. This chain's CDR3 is CASSQDVGLVIRTDTQYF. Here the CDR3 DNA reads TGCGCCAGCAGCCAAGATGTGGGACTAGTAATCCGCACAGATACGCAGTATTTT.

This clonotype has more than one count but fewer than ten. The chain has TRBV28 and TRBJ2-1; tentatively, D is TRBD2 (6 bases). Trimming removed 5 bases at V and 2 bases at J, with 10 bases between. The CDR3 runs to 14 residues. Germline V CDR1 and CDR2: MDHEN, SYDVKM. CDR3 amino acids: CASSRRGPYNEQFF. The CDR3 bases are TGTGCCAGCAGTCGGCGGGGCCCCTACAATGAGCAGTTCTTC.

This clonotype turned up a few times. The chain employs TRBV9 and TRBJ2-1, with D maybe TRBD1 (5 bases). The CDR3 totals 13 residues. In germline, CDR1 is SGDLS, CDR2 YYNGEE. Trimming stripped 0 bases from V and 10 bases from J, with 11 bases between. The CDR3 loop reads CASSVETRTEQFF. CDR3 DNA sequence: TGTGCCAGCAGCGTAGAGACCCGGACAGAGCAGTTCTTC.

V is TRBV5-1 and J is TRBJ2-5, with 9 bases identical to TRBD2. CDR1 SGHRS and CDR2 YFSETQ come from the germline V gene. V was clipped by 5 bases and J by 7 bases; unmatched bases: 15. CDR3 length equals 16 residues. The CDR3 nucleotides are TGCGCCAGCAGAGGCGGGACTAGCCGTGCCGGGTCGACCCAGTACTTC. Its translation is CASRGGTSRAGSTQYF.

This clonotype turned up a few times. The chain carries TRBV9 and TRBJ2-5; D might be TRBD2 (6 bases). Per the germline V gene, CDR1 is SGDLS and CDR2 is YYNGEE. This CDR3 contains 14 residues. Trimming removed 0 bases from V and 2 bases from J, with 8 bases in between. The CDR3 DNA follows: TGTGCCAGCAGCGTAGTGGCGGGGCAAGAGACCCAGTACTTC. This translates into CASSVVAGQETQYF. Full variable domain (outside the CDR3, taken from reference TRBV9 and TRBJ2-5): DSGVTQTPKHLITATGQRVTLRCSPRSGDLSVYWYQQSLDQGLQFLIQYYNGEERAKGNILERFSAQQFPDLHSELNLSSLELGDSALYFCASSVVAGQETQYFGPGTRLLVL.

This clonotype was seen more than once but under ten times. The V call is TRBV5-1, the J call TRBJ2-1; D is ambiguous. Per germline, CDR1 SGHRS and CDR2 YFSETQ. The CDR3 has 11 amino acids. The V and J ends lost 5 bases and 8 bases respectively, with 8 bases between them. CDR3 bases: TGCGCCAGCAGGTCCCATCATGAGCAGTTCTTC. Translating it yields CASRSHHEQFF.

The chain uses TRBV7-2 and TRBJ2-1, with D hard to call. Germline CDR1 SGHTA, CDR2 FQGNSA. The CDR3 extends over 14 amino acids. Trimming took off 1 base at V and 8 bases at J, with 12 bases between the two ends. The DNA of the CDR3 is TGTGCCAGCAGCTTAGGGCCTGGGTGGGATGAGCAGTTCTTC. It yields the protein CASSLGPGWDEQFF.